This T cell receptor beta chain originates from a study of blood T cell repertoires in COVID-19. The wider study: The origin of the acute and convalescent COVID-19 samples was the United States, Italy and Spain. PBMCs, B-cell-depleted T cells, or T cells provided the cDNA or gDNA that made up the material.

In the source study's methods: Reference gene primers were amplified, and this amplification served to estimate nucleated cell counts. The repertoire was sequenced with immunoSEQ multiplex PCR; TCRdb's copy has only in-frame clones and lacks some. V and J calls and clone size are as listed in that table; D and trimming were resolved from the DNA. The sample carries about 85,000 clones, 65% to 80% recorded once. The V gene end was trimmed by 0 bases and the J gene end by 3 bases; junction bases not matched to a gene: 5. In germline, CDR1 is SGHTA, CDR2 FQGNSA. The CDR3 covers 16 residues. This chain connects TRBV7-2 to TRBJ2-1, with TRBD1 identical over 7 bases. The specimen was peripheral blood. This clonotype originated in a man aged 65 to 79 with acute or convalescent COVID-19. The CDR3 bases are TGTGCCAGCAGCTTAGCCGGTTGGGACAGCTACAATGAGCAGTTCTTC. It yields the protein CASSLAGWDSYNEQFF.